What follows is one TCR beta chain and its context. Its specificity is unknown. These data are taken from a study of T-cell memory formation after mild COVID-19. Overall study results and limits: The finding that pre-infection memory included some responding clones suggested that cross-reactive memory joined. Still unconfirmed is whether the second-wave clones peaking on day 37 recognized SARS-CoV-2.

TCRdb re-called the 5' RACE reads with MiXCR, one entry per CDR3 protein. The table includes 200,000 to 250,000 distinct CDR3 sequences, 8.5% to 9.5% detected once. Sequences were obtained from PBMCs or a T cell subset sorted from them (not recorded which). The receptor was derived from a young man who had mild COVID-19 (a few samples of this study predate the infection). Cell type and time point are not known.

The CDR3 nucleotides are TGTGCCAGCAGTTTCAGACATACCTCTTATAATTCACCCCTCCACTTT. Its protein is CASSFRHTSYNSPLHF. This rearrangement joins TRBV9 to TRBJ1-6, with D uncertain. Germline-derived CDR1 and CDR2 are SGDLS and YYNGEE. The CDR3 contains 16 residues. Trimming took off 5 bases at V and 4 bases at J, with 16 bases between the two ends.